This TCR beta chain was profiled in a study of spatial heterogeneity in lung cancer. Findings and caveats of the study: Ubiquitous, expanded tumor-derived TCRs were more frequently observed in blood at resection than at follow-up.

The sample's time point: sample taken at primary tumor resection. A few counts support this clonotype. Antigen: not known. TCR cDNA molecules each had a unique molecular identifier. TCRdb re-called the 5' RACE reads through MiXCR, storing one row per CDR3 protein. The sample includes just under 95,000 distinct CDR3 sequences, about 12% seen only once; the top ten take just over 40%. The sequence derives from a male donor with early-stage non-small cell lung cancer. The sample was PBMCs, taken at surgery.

The CDR3 DNA sequence: TGTGCCAGCAGCCCCAACCGCCGGGACACCTCACGAAGGAATAATTCACCCCTCCACTTT. It translates to CASSPNRRDTSRRNNSPLHF. This chain uses TRBV5-8 with TRBJ1-6; possibly TRBD1 for D (6 bases). Germline V CDR1 and CDR2: SGHTS, YDEGEE. The CDR3 is 20 residues long. The ends were cut back, 4 bases at V and 5 bases at J, with 28 bases in the middle.